This record looks at one TCR beta chain sequence and its context. Its antigen is still unknown. Germline CDR1 is LGHDT and CDR2 is YNNKEL (reference sequence). The length of the CDR3 is 15 residues. V trimming: 4 bases; J trimming: 8 bases; junction bases outside the gene matches: 5. Peptide-pool stimulation followed by sequencing identified expanded antigen-specific CD4+ clonotypes in the ViraFEST assay. Researchers isolated CD4+ T cells once approximately eleven days of culture had elapsed. As their vaccination, participants received two doses of either BNT162b2 or mRNA-1273. Vaccine recipients lacked prior SARS-CoV-2 infection and had negative nucleocapsid antibodies. About 2.2 million PBMC per well were cultured with around 11 IU/ml IL-2 and about 10 ug/ml peptides. Only in-frame clones appear in the TCRdb table, and some are missing; sequencing was by immunoSEQ multiplex PCR. The data show tens of thousands of clones, roughly 79% seen once.

The data were obtained in a study of vaccination effects on CD4 cells after COVID-19. Notes on the study in general: Healthy vaccine recipients' vaccine-induced clones were almost all SARS-CoV-2 mono-reactive. Convalescent patients were few in the study, and early post-infection timepoints were absent.

Sequencing was performed on CD4+ T cells from PBMCs cultured with SARS-CoV-2 spike peptides, taken after COVID-19 vaccination. The chain links TRBV3-1 (or the pseudogene TRBV3-2) to TRBJ2-1, with 13 nucleotides matching TRBD2. This TCR derives from a human donor who received a COVID-19 vaccine. Some clones in this sample may be carry-over from other donors' samples. Here the CDR3 DNA reads TGTGCCAGCAGCCTACGGACTAGCGGGGGAGATGAGCAGTTCTTC. Its translation: CASSLRTSGGDEQFF.